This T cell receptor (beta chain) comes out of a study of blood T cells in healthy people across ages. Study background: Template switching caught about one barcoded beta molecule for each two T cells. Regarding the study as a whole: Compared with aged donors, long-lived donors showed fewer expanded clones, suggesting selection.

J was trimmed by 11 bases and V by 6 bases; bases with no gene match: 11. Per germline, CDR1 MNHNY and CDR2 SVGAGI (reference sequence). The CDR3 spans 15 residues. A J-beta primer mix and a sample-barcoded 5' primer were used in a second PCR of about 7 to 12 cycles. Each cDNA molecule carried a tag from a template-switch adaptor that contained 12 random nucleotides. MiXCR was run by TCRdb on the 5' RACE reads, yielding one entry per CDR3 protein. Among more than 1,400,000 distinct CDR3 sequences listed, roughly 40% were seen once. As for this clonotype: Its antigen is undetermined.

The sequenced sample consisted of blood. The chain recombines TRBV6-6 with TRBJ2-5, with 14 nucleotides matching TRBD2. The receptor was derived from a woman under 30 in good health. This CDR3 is CASSRGTSGSDEQYF. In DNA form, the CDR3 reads TGTGCCAGCAGCCGCGGGACTAGCGGGAGCGATGAGCAGTACTTC.